The present entry profiles one TCR beta chain with its context. Its antigen is currently unknown. This sample stems from a study of cytomegalovirus exposure and HLA in healthy donors. General study findings and limits: Accurate prediction of most subjects' HLA-A and HLA-B alleles from TCR beta sequences was reported. Sequencing likely produced, as an artifact, a cluster of highly shared sequence variants.

Both 60 Vbeta primers and 13 Jbeta primers went into the PCR. Assay: immunoSEQ multiplex PCR; the TCRdb copy retains only in-frame clones and omits some. The specimen's table records under 65,000 clones. Germline V gives CDR1 MNHEY, CDR2 SVGAGI. This CDR3 is 14 amino acids long. The trim removed 5 bases at V and 5 bases at J, leaving 8 bases unmatched. Sequencing was carried out using PBMCs. The receptor was derived from a woman between 40 and 50 years old in good health and CMV-seronegative. The chain carries TRBV6-5 and TRBJ2-7, with TRBD1 matching over 8 bases. The CDR3: CASSASTGGNEQYF. In DNA form, the CDR3 reads TGTGCCAGCAGTGCCTCAACAGGGGGGAACGAGCAGTACTTC.